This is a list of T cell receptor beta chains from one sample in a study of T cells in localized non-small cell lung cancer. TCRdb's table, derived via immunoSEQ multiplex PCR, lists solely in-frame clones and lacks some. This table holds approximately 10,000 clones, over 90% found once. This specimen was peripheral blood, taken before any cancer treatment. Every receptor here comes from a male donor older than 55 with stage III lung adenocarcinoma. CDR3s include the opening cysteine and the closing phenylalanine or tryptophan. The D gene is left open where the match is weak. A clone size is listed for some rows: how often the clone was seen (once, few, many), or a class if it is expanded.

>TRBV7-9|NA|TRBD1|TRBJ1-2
CASSWDSVWDYGYTF
TGTGCCAGCAGCTGGGACAGCGTGTGGGACTATGGCTACACCTTC
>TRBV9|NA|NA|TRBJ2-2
CASSVGVRGTGELFF
TGTGCCAGCAGCGTAGGAGTCAGGGGCACCGGGGAGCTGTTTTTT
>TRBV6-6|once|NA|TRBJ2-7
CASSPQGPSYEQYF
TGTGCCAGCAGCCCGCAGGGGCCCTCCTACGAGCAGTACTTC
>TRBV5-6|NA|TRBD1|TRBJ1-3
CASRQGVAGNTIYF
TGTGCCAGCAGGCAGGGGGTGGCTGGAAACACCATATATTTT
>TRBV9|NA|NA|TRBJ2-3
CASSVVSLGDTQYF
TGTGCCAGCAGCGTAGTTTCCCTAGGAGATACGCAGTATTTT
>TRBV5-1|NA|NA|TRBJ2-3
CASSFPGLSTDTQYF
TGCGCCAGCAGCTTCCCGGGACTCTCCACAGATACGCAGTATTTT
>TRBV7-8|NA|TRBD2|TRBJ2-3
CASSLAPLAPSTDTQYF
TGTGCCAGCAGCTTAGCGCCACTAGCGCCCAGCACAGATACGCAGTATTTT
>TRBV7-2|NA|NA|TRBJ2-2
CASSQRGTGELFF
TGTGCCAGCAGTCAGAGGGGGACCGGGGAGCTGTTTTTT
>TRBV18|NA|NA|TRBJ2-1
CASSRLTSLDEQFF
TGTGCCAGCTCACGACTGACTAGTTTGGATGAGCAGTTCTTC
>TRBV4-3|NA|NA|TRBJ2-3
CASSHGMASSTDTQYF
TGCGCCAGCAGCCATGGTATGGCCTCCAGCACAGATACGCAGTATTTT
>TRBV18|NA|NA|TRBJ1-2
CASSQEHSTGYTF
TGTGCCAGCTCACAGGAACACAGTACTGGCTACACCTTC
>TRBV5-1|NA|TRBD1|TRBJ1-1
CASSGTGTLEAFF
TGCGCCAGCAGCGGGACAGGCACTTTAGAGGCTTTCTTT
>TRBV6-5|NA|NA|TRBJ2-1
CASSYAASEQFF
TGTGCCAGCAGTTACGCGGCTAGTGAGCAGTTCTTC
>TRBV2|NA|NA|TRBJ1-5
CASTKGGSSKWQPQHF
TGTGCCAGCACCAAAGGCGGCAGCTCTAAATGGCAGCCCCAGCATTTT